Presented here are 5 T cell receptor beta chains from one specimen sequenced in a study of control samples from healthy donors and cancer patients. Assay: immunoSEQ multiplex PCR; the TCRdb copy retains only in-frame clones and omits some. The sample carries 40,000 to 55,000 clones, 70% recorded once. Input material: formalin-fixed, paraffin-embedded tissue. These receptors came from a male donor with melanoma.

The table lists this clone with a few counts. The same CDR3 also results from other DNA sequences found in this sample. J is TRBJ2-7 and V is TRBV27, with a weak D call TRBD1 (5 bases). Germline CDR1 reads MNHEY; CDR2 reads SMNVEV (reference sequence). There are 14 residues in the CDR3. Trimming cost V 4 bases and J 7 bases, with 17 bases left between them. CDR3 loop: CASSSLGARWEQYF. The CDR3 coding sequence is TGTGCCAGCAGTTCTCTAGGGGCCCGCTGGGAGCAGTACTTC.

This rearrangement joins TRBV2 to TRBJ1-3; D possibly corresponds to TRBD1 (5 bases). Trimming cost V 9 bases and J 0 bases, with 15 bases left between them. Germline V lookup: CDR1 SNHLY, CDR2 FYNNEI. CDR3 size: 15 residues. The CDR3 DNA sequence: TGTGCCAGTAAGGAGCAGAGGGGCTCTGGAAACACCATATATTTT. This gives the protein CASKEQRGSGNTIYF.

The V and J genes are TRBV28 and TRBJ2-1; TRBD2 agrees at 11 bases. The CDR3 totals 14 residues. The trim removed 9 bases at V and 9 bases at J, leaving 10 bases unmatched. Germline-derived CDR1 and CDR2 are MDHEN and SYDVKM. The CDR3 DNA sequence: TGTGCCAGTGGGCATAGCGGGAGGGCCGTTGAGCAGTTCTTC. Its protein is CASGHSGRAVEQFF.

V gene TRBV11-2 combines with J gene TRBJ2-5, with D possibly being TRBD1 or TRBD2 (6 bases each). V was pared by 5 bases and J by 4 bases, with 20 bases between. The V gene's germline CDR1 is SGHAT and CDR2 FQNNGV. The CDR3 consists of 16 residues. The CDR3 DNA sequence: TGTGCCAGCAGCCTAGGGGGGACCCGACTTGGAGAGACCCAGTACTTC. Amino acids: CASSLGGTRLGETQYF. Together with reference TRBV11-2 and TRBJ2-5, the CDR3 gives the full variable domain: EAGVAQSPRYKIIEKRQSVAFWCNPISGHATLYWYQQILGQGPKLLIQFQNNGVVDDSQLPKDRFSAERLKGVDSTLKIQPAKLEDSAVYLCASSLGGTRLGETQYFGPGTRLLVL.

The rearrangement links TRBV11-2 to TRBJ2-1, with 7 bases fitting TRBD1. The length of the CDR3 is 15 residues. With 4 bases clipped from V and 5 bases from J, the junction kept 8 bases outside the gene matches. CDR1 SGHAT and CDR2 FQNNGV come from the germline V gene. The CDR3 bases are TGTGCCAGCAGCTCTCGGGGAACAGGGGACAATGAGCAGTTCTTC. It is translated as CASSSRGTGDNEQFF. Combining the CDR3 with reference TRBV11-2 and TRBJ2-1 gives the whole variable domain EAGVAQSPRYKIIEKRQSVAFWCNPISGHATLYWYQQILGQGPKLLIQFQNNGVVDDSQLPKDRFSAERLKGVDSTLKIQPAKLEDSAVYLCASSSRGTGDNEQFFGPGTRLTVL.